Listed here is a single TCR beta chain. No antigen is known for it. These data belong to a study of cytomegalovirus exposure and HLA in healthy donors. The study's findings and limits: CMV antigen specificity of a few CMV-associated chains was confirmed in vitro. Associated with cytomegalovirus, according to the listing, were 150 to 200 TCR beta chains.

Primers: 60 Vbeta forward and 13 Jbeta reverse. Sequenced by immunoSEQ multiplex PCR; TCRdb stores in-frame clones only, minus some. The sample yields 200,000 or so clones, 70% to 90% seen once. Germline CDR1 is SGHNT and CDR2 is YENEEA. Germline trimming cut 5 bases from V and 4 bases from J; bases unmatched to any gene: 5. This CDR3 has 14 residues. The sequencing input was PBMCs. The receptor comes from a woman between 18 and 30 years old in good health and CMV-seropositive. The chain uses TRBV11-3 and TRBJ2-1; the match to TRBD1 covers 7 bases. CDR3 sequence reads: CASSPSTGYNEQFF. DNA for the CDR3: TGTGCCAGCAGCCCCTCGACAGGGTACAATGAGCAGTTCTTC.